What follows is one TCR beta chain and its context. The data were taken from a study of T cells in Graves' hyperthyroidism and ophthalmopathy. Amplified regions were TCR beta CDR3 sequences from RNA transcripts. Primed by the HTBI set, a first-round RT-PCR was run on the TCR CDR3. Via MiXCR, TCRdb re-called the multiplex PCR reads, giving one row per CDR3 protein. This table has 700,000 to 850,000 distinct CDR3 sequences, roughly a third appearing once. The CDR3 runs 17 residues. The V and J ends lost 5 bases and 5 bases respectively, with 22 bases between them. CDR1 is SGHRS and CDR2 is YFSETQ in the germline V gene.

The sequence was obtained from a woman aged 40 to 50 with Graves' hyperthyroidism. The sequenced material came from blood. The chain joins TRBV5-1 to TRBJ1-4; D unclear. CDR3 amino acids: CASSSAGGWAVNEKLFF. CDR3 bases: TGCGCCAGCAGTTCTGCGGGCGGATGGGCGGTGAATGAAAAACTGTTTTTT.